These 3 T cell receptor beta chains share one sample of origin, sequenced in a study of T cell repertoires in cytomegalovirus infection. TCRdb re-called the reads through MiXCR, storing one row per CDR3 protein. The profile shows almost 500,000 distinct CDR3 sequences, approximately 10% of them singletons. Sequencing was carried out using PBMCs. Receptors were obtained from a human donor in good health (CMV status not recorded). Some clones in this sample may be carry-over from other donors' samples.

This clonotype has at least ten counts. This chain joins TRBV9 and TRBJ2-1; a possible D gene is TRBD1 (6 bases). This CDR3 is 13 amino acids long. Germline V gene data show CDR1 as SGDLS and CDR2 as YYNGEE. V was shortened by 7 bases and J by 9 bases, with 17 bases between the two germline ends. Written as DNA, the CDR3 is TGTGCCAGCGGAAAGTCTCAGGGGAGTGAGCAGTTCTTC. Amino acid sequence: CASGKSQGSEQFF.

This clonotype was recorded many times. The chain joins TRBV24-1 to TRBJ2-7, with 11 positions matching TRBD1. After removal of 4 bases from V and 5 bases from J, the junction contained 6 bases not matched to a gene. The germline CDR1 and CDR2 sequences are KGHDR and SFDVKD. This CDR3 is built from 15 residues. The CDR3 DNA reads TGTGCCACCAGTGACCCTGGACAGGGGGCGAACGAGCAGTACTTC. It is translated as CATSDPGQGANEQYF.

This clonotype came up many times. The chain joins TRBV9 to TRBJ1-2; 9 bases are a match to TRBD1. The ends lost 1 base at V and 3 bases at J; junction bases unmatched: 1. Germline CDR1 SGDLS, CDR2 YYNGEE. The CDR3 covers 14 residues. CDR3 sequence reads: CASSVTGGDYGYTF. The CDR3 DNA sequence: TGTGCCAGCAGCGTAACAGGGGGCGACTATGGCTACACCTTC. Looking up the rest from reference TRBV9 and TRBJ1-2 gives the full variable domain: DSGVTQTPKHLITATGQRVTLRCSPRSGDLSVYWYQQSLDQGLQFLIQYYNGEERAKGNILERFSAQQFPDLHSELNLSSLELGDSALYFCASSVTGGDYGYTFGSGTRLTVV.